The 19 T cell receptor beta chains reported below all come from one sample, sequenced in a study of blood T cell repertoires in COVID-19 (dated by TCRdb to 2019 to 2021). Libraries were made using the immunoSEQ multiplex PCR assay. Not all clones reach the TCRdb copy of this immuneACCESS table, which keeps in-frame sequences only. Checked studies attribute under half of the gap to unresolved V genes and leave the rest unexplained. In all, the sample holds more than 150,000 clones, and 70% to 90% of those were seen once. Of the sample, roughly 7% is held by the ten largest clones. The specimen was peripheral blood. The receptors were gathered from a man aged 50-59 years with active or convalescent COVID-19.

This clone was seen a single time. The chain is built from TRBV3-1 (or the pseudogene TRBV3-2) and TRBJ1-2, with 8 bases matching TRBD1. CDR1 and CDR2 from the germline V gene are LGHDT and YNNKEL (reference sequence). The V gene end was trimmed by 2 bases and the J gene end by 2 bases; junction bases not matched to a gene: 13. This CDR3 has 18 amino acids. The CDR3 DNA sequence: TGTGCCAGCAGCCAACCCCTCAGCGGGACAGGAGGAAACTATGGCTACACCTTC. Its translation is CASSQPLSGTGGNYGYTF.

Only one count was recorded for this clone. J is TRBJ1-4 and V is TRBV7-9; TRBD1 agrees at 12 bases. The V and J ends lost 5 bases and 2 bases, in that order; junction bases with no gene match: 9. The CDR3 is 18 amino acids. Germline V gene lookup returns CDR1 SEHNR and CDR2 FQNEAQ (reference sequence). The CDR3 loop reads CASSPRPGQGATNEKLFF. The CDR3, as DNA: TGTGCCAGCAGCCCGCGGCCGGGACAGGGGGCGACTAATGAAAAACTGTTTTTT. Full variable domain (remainder filled in from reference TRBV7-9 and TRBJ1-4): DTGVSQNPRHKITKRGQNVTFRCDPISEHNRLYWYRQTLGQGPEFLTYFQNEAQLEKSRLLSDRFSAERPKGSFSTLEIQRTEQGDSAMYLCASSPRPGQGATNEKLFFGSGTQLSVL.

The genes are TRBV10-3 and TRBJ1-4; 8 bases match TRBD1. Germline-derived CDR1 and CDR2 are ENHRY and SYGVKD. The length of the CDR3 is 15 residues. The V gene end was trimmed by 3 bases and the J gene end by 0 bases; junction bases not matched to a gene: 0. CDR3 residues: CAISEQGATNEKLFF. As DNA, the CDR3 is TGTGCCATCAGTGAACAGGGGGCAACTAATGAAAAACTGTTTTTT.

The rearrangement uses TRBV4-1 and TRBJ2-7, with a possible D match to TRBD1 (6 bases). The CDR3 runs 14 residues. V was pared by 3 bases and J by 1 base, with 10 bases between. Germline assignment: CDR1 MGHRA and CDR2 YSYEKL. CDR3 loop: CASSQRQGSYEQYF. CDR3 nucleotides: TGCGCCAGCAGCCAGCGGCAGGGGTCCTACGAGCAGTACTTC.

The chain is built from TRBV6-5 and TRBJ2-2; 8 bases agree with TRBD1. Germline trimming cut 11 bases from V and 1 base from J; bases unmatched to any gene: 6. CDR1 is MNHEY, CDR2 SVGAGI, per germline. The CDR3 sequence is 14 residues long. The CDR3 loop reads CAERQGLNTGELFF. The CDR3 nucleotides read TGTGCCGAAAGACAGGGGTTGAACACCGGGGAGCTGTTTTTT.

This clone appeared a few times. The rearrangement uses TRBV11-3 and TRBJ2-2; maybe TRBD1 (5 bases). Per the germline V gene, CDR1 is SGHNT and CDR2 is YENEEA. The CDR3 runs to 14 residues. With 3 bases removed from V and 3 bases from J, the gap between germline ends came to 8 bases. The CDR3 spells CASSFRQHTGELFF. CDR3 nucleotides: TGTGCCAGCAGCTTCCGACAGCACACCGGGGAGCTGTTTTTT.

The gene calls are TRBV11-2 and TRBJ2-7; D gene uncertain. The CDR3 covers 14 residues. Germline V gives CDR1 SGHAT, CDR2 FQNNGV. Between the trimmed V and J ends, which lost 6 bases and 8 bases, there was a span of 20 bases. CDR3 sequence reads: CASSSPRMSVQQYF. The CDR3 coding sequence is TGTGCCAGCAGTTCCCCGCGGATGAGTGTGCAGCAGTACTTC.

The chain uses TRBV19 and TRBJ2-2; 10 bases map to TRBD2. CDR3 length equals 16 residues. Germline lookup yields CDR1 LNHDA and CDR2 SQIVND (reference sequence). V dropped 10 bases and J dropped 3; count of bases not matched to a gene: 11. The CDR3 DNA is TGTGCCACCGCGACTAGCGGGTCATGGGACACCGGGGAGCTGTTTTTT. Its translation: CATATSGSWDTGELFF.

The chain recombines TRBV15 with TRBJ1-6, with a possible D match to TRBD1 (6 bases). This CDR3 is 17 amino acids long. CDR1 LNHNV and CDR2 YYDKDF come from the germline V gene (reference sequence). V was clipped by 0 bases and J by 8 bases, with 17 bases between them. CDR3 DNA: TGTGCCACCAGCAGAGATTTAGTAGGACAGTTTGATTCACCCCTCCACTTT. It codes for CATSRDLVGQFDSPLHF.

The genes are TRBV6-4 and TRBJ2-2; D is perhaps TRBD1 (5 bases). The CDR3 spans 18 residues. CDR1 is MRHNA, CDR2 SNTAGT, per germline. Trimming pared 3 bases from V and 3 bases from J, leaving 20 bases between. The CDR3 reads CASSEQGEEIRDTGELFF. In nucleotides, the CDR3 is TGTGCCAGCAGTGAACAAGGGGAAGAAATACGCGACACCGGGGAGCTGTTTTTT.

The V call is TRBV5-6, the J call TRBJ1-2, with a possible D match to TRBD1 (6 bases). Germline V CDR1 and CDR2: SGHDT, YYEEEE. CDR3 size: 13 residues. Trimming shortened V by 3 bases and J by 8 bases, and 14 bases separated the two germline ends. CDR3 DNA: TGTGCCAGCAGCTCGAGACAGGCTGGCGGCTACACCTTC. Residues: CASSSRQAGGYTF.

V usage is TRBV27 and J usage is TRBJ2-7, with D perhaps TRBD2 (6 bases). The CDR3 is 14 residues long. Looked up from germline, CDR1 is MNHEY and CDR2 is SMNVEV (reference sequence). V lost 5 bases, J lost 3 bases, and 14 bases lay in between. The CDR3 sequence is CASSPGETNYEQYF. In DNA form, the CDR3 reads TGTGCCAGCAGTCCGGGAGAAACCAACTACGAGCAGTACTTC.

The rearrangement joins TRBV3-1 (or the pseudogene TRBV3-2) to TRBJ1-2, with no clear D. Germline-derived CDR1 and CDR2 are LGHDT and YNNKEL (reference sequence). The ends were cut back, 0 bases at V and 1 base at J, with 12 bases in the middle. CDR3 length equals 16 residues. The CDR3: CASSQDRGVVNYGYTF. Here the CDR3 DNA reads TGTGCCAGCAGCCAAGATCGCGGGGTAGTTAACTATGGCTACACCTTC.

This clone is classed as medium-sized. CDR3 coding DNA: TGTGCCAGCAGCCAAGATTGGTCAGGGGGCAGTGAGCAGTTCTTC. The encoded protein is CASSQDWSGGSEQFF. The chain couples TRBV4-2 to TRBJ2-1; 8 bases are shared with TRBD1. Germline V CDR1 and CDR2: LGHNA, YNFKEQ. This CDR3 has 15 amino acids. The V and J ends lost 0 bases and 9 bases, in that order; junction bases with no gene match: 7.

The rearrangement uses TRBV7-9 and TRBJ1-1; TRBD1 matches 7 bases. J gave up 1 base and V 1 base, and 6 bases lay outside the gene matches. The germline V gene has CDR1 SEHNR and CDR2 FQNEAQ (reference sequence). This CDR3 contains 16 residues. Written as DNA, the CDR3 is TGTGCCAGCAGCTTAGTGCCGGACAGGACGAACACTGAAGCTTTCTTT. It codes for CASSLVPDRTNTEAFF.

This chain uses TRBV4-2 with TRBJ2-7, with TRBD1 identical over 11 bases. The length of the CDR3 is 15 residues. The germline V gene has CDR1 LGHNA and CDR2 YNFKEQ. Trimming cost V 4 bases and J 3 bases; bases outside gene matches: 5. The CDR3 region has the DNA TGTGCCAGCAGCCCAGGACAGGGGGCTTTCTACGAGCAGTACTTC. Translation: CASSPGQGAFYEQYF.

The gene calls are TRBV5-4 and TRBJ2-1, with D tentatively TRBD1 (6 bases). CDR3 size: 14 residues. Per the germline V gene, CDR1 is SGHNT and CDR2 is YYREEE (reference sequence). Trimming left V 3 bases short and J 5 bases short, with 12 bases between. Here the CDR3 DNA reads TGTGCCAGCAGCTCCCGGACAGAGAACAATGAGCAGTTCTTC. Translation gives CASSSRTENNEQFF.

The chain uses TRBV2 and TRBJ1-4; D is perhaps TRBD1 (5 bases). Germline CDR1 SNHLY, CDR2 FYNNEI. V gave up 3 bases and J gave up 4 bases, with 9 bases separating them. The CDR3 consists of 14 residues. Here the CDR3 reads CASSESGFNEKLFF. For the CDR3, the DNA is TGTGCCAGCAGTGAGTCAGGGTTTAATGAAAAACTGTTTTTT.

The J gene is TRBJ2-5, the V gene TRBV20-1; weak D call: TRBD2 (6 bases). The germline CDR1 and CDR2 sequences are DFQATT and SNEGSKA (reference sequence). The V end lost 3 bases, the J end lost 5 bases, and 10 bases lay between the germline ends. CDR3 length: 12 residues. CDR3 DNA: TGCAGTGCTAGTGGGGAGGTGGAGACCCAGTACTTC. Encoded protein: CSASGEVETQYF.